The clone carrying this T cell receptor (beta chain) was picked up many times. Its antigen is as yet unknown. This entry is derived from a study of blood T cells in healthy people across ages. Overall study: Researchers report that template switching captured about one barcoded beta molecule per two T cells. Study-level results: PBMC samples, being unsorted, prevented any conclusive comparison of naive and antigen-experienced cells. The fall in TCR beta diversity per million T cells was roughly linear with age.

Trimming took 6 bases from V and 4 from J, leaving 19 bases between them. The CDR3 extends over 16 amino acids. Germline CDR1 MGHDK, CDR2 SYGVNS. Alongside a J-beta primer mix, a sample-barcoded 5' primer served in a second PCR lasting roughly 6 to 11 cycles. From each sample, at least 2.5 million paired-end reads containing CDR3 were obtained. TCRdb itself ran the 5' RACE reads through MiXCR, one entry per CDR3 protein. This sample yields about 1,500,000 distinct CDR3 sequences, of which around 39% are seen a single time; 7% to 9% belongs to the top ten. This sequence joins TRBV25-1 and TRBJ2-1; D is perhaps TRBD1 (6 bases). The sequence derives from a woman aged 18-29 years in good health. Material: blood. The CDR3 loop is CASSHDRKTIYNEQFF. DNA of the CDR3: TGTGCCAGCAGCCACGACAGGAAAACGATTTACAATGAGCAGTTCTTC. The full variable domain, rest sourced from reference TRBV25-1 and TRBJ2-1, is EADIYQTPRYLVIGTGKKITLECSQTMGHDKMYWYQQDPGMELHLIHYSYGVNSTEKGDLSSESTVSRIRTEHFPLTLESARPSHTSQYLCASSHDRKTIYNEQFFGPGTRLTVL.